The present TCR beta chain was sequenced within a study of T cells in Graves' hyperthyroidism and ophthalmopathy. The CDR3 extends over 14 amino acids. V was clipped by 3 bases and J by 3 bases; unmatched bases: 5. The germline V gene has CDR1 SGDLS and CDR2 YYNGEE. There were TCR beta CDR3 regions amplified from RNA transcripts. The TCR CDR3 was amplified in a first-round RT-PCR using the HTBI primer set. TCRdb redid the calling of the multiplex PCR reads with MiXCR, one entry per CDR3 protein. The sample consists of roughly 500,000 distinct CDR3 sequences, about 45% of them appearing once. Sequencing was done on a sample of peripheral blood or thyroid tissue (not recorded which). The sequence was obtained from an adult woman with Graves' disease, either hyperthyroidism or ophthalmopathy (not recorded which). The chain couples TRBV9 to TRBJ1-2; 7 bases are shared with TRBD1. The CDR3 nucleotides read TGTGCCAGCAGCGCCCGAGGACAGGACTATGGCTACACCTTC. This gives the protein CASSARGQDYGYTF.